This T cell receptor beta chain originates from a study of cytomegalovirus exposure and HLA in healthy donors. Turning to the study itself: Earlier results showed approximately 120 million unique TCR beta sequences derived from approximately 170 million T cells. General study points: In vitro confirmation showed three CMV-associated chains to be CMV antigen specific.

The CDR3 has 14 amino acids. CDR1 and CDR2 from the germline V gene are MNHEY and SVGAGI. J lost 6 bases, V lost 0 bases, and 1 base had no gene match. PCR involved 60 Vbeta and 13 Jbeta primers. Only in-frame clones appear in the TCRdb table, and some are missing; sequencing was by immunoSEQ multiplex PCR. The sample lists more than 95,000 clones, approximately 74% occurring once. Notes on this clone: Its antigen is as yet unknown.

Sequencing input: PBMCs. The clonotype comes from a female donor in good health and CMV-seropositive. The J gene is TRBJ2-2, the V gene TRBV6-5, with TRBD2 matching 7 bases. CDR3 bases: TGTGCCAGCAGTTACTCTGGGGGGGCCGGGGAGCTGTTTTTT. Amino acids: CASSYSGGAGELFF.